Shown below are 6 T cell receptor beta chains from a single sample sequenced in a study of CXCR3-negative and CXCR3-positive naive CD8 T cells. The study, taken as a whole, reports: Naive cells with CXCR3 showed TRB CDR3s that were more hydrophobic than those in CXCR3-negative naive cells.

The authors prepared UMI-labeled TRB cDNA libraries by 5' RACE. TCRdb reprocessed the 5' RACE reads, keeping one entry per CDR3 protein, no DNA. In all, the sample yields about 120,000 distinct CDR3 sequences. These TCRs' antigens remain unknown. Sequencing input: naive CXCR3+ CD8+ T cells from blood. Subset here: CD45RO-CCR7+CD27+CD95- naive CD8+ T cells expressing CXCR3 (TNR3+). The receptors derive from a human donor in good health. Some clones in this sample may be carry-over from other donors' samples.

The genes are TRBV29-1 and TRBJ2-1. The germline V gene encodes CDR1 SQVTM and CDR2 ANQGSEA. The CDR3 covers 14 residues. CDR3 amino acids: CSVEDWSRYNEQFF.

The chain has TRBV4-1 and TRBJ2-7. The CDR3 is 14 residues long. From germline, CDR1 is MGHRA and CDR2 YSYEKL. CDR3 protein: CASSQEATPYEQYF.

The chain links TRBV7-8 to TRBJ2-1; no DNA is available, so the TRBD2 call from TCRdb remains unchecked. The CDR3 loop spans 16 amino acids. Germline lookup yields CDR1 SGHVS and CDR2 FQNEAQ. The CDR3 is CASRTRPGKTGDEQFF.

This chain joins TRBV5-1 and TRBJ1-5; TCRdb calls TRBD1, which cannot be checked without DNA. In germline, CDR1 is SGHRS, CDR2 YFSETQ. This CDR3 is built from 13 residues. CDR3 region: CASSPTGGQPQHF.

V is TRBV30 and J is TRBJ2-7; TCRdb names TRBD2, which stays unverified in the absence of DNA. The CDR3 has 13 amino acids. Germline V gives CDR1 GTSNPN, CDR2 SVGIG (reference sequence). The CDR3 spells CAWSSDYQYEQYF.

The rearrangement links TRBV28 to TRBJ2-7. The CDR3 has 15 amino acids. CDR1 is MDHEN and CDR2 is SYDVKM in the germline V gene. CDR3 sequence reads: CASSLGRTLLYEQYF. The variable domain in full, with the rest retrieved from reference TRBV28 and TRBJ2-7, is DVKVTQSSRYLVKRTGEKVFLECVQDMDHENMFWYRQDPGLGLRLIYFSYDVKMKEKGDIPEGYSVSREKKERFSLILESASTNQTSMYLCASSLGRTLLYEQYFGPGTRLTVT.